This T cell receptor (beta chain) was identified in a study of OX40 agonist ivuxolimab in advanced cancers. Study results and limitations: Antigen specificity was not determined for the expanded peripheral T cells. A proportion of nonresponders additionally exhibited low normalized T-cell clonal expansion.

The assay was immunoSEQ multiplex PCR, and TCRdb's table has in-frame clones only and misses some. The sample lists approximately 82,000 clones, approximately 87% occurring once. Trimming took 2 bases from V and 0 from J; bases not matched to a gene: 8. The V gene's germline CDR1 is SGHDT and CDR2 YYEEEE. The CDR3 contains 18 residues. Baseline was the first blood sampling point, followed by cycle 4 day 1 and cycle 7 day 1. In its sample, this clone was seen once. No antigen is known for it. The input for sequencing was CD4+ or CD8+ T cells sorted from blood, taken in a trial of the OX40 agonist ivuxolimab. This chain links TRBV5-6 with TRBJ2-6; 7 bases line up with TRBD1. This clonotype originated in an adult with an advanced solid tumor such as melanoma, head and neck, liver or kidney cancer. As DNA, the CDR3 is TGTGCCAGCAGCTTTAGGCCAGGGGACAGCTCTGGGGCCAACGTCCTGACTTTC. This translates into CASSFRPGDSSGANVLTF.